A single sample gave rise to the 13 T cell receptor beta chains below, sequenced in a study of post-analysis software for immune sequencing data (dated by TCRdb to between 2014 and 2016). The library came from PCR. The sample was run on an Illumina HiSeq 2500. Unique molecular identifiers were incorporated into TCR beta cDNA libraries to reduce PCR and sequencing biases. TCRdb reanalyzed the raw reads on its own, using fastp at Q25 for trimming and MiXCR for clone calling, and kept in-frame beta chains. All rows with the same CDR3 protein become a single entry with the most common DNA and genes. This sample holds about 200,000 distinct CDR3 sequences; 29% were observed only once. The biggest ten clones account for more than 3% of the sample. These TCRs are of unknown antigen specificity. Here is what the overall study found, with its caveats: Patients showed significantly higher frequencies than controls for roughly five TRBV segments, among them TRBV5-6, TRBV5-1 and TRBV20-1.

The sequencing sample was made of blood. These receptors all stem from a girl under 18 with multiple sclerosis.

This clonotype was detected only a few times. This chain connects TRBV7-9 to TRBJ2-3; TRBD1 agrees at 8 bases. The V gene end was trimmed by 7 bases and the J gene end by 6 bases; junction bases not matched to a gene: 6. Per the germline V gene, CDR1 is SEHNR and CDR2 is FQNEAQ (reference sequence). The CDR3 length is 13 residues. CDR3: CASNRDRRDTQYF. The CDR3 DNA sequence: TGTGCCAGCAACCGGGACAGGCGCGATACGCAGTATTTT.

This clonotype was recorded at least ten times. The chain links TRBV28 to TRBJ2-3, with D perhaps TRBD2 (5 bases). The length of the CDR3 is 14 residues. V was clipped by 5 bases and J by 4 bases, with 13 bases between them. Germline V gives CDR1 MDHEN, CDR2 SYDVKM. The CDR3 sequence: CASSRRGRADTQYF. The CDR3 bases are TGTGCCAGCAGTAGACGGGGAAGGGCAGATACGCAGTATTTT.

Of note for this clonotype: A clone one base away is much larger, so this may be a read error. The V call is TRBV12-3 or TRBV12-4, the J call TRBJ1-1, with 9 bases matching TRBD1. The CDR3 contains 15 residues. CDR3 protein: CASSPTGTGNIEAFF. In nucleotides, the CDR3 is TGTGCCAGCAGTCCGACCGGGACAGGGAACATTGAAGCTTTCTTT.

This clonotype was detected a few times. CDR3 region: CASSKDRHNEQFF. CDR3 nucleotides: TGTGCCAGCAGCAAAGACAGGCACAATGAGCAGTTCTTC. This chain uses TRBV11-1 with TRBJ2-1; D is perhaps TRBD1 (6 bases). CDR1 and CDR2 from the germline V gene are SGHAT and FQDESV (reference sequence). The CDR3 runs 13 residues. Trimming pared 5 bases from V and 5 bases from J, leaving 10 bases between.

This chain joins TRBV29-1 and TRBJ2-6; D is possibly TRBD1 (5 bases). CDR3 length: 13 residues. Germline V lookup: CDR1 SQVTM, CDR2 ANQGSEA. The CDR3 sequence: CSARVDGANVLTF. DNA for the CDR3: TGCAGTGCCAGGGTGGACGGGGCCAACGTCCTGACTTTC.

This clonotype was detected ten times or more. The chain joins TRBV7-2 to TRBJ2-1, with 8 bases identical to TRBD2. Germline CDR1 and CDR2: SGHTA and FQGNSA. The V segment lost 7 bases and the J segment 0 bases; nucleotides outside the gene matches: 5. CDR3 size: 15 residues. The CDR3 bases are TGTGCCAGCAAACCAAGCGGGAGCTCCTACAATGAGCAGTTCTTC. Amino acid sequence: CASKPSGSSYNEQFF.

V is TRBV5-1 and J is TRBJ2-6, with 8 bases fitting TRBD1. CDR3 length equals 16 residues. J was trimmed by 2 bases and V by 4 bases; bases with no gene match: 5. The germline CDR1 and CDR2 sequences are SGHRS and YFSETQ. CDR3 region: CASSALTGAGANVLTF. CDR3 bases: TGCGCCAGCAGCGCGCTGACAGGGGCTGGGGCCAACGTCCTGACTTTC. Full variable domain (rest looked up from reference TRBV5-1 and TRBJ2-6): KAGVTQTPRYLIKTRGQQVTLSCSPISGHRSVSWYQQTPGQGLQFLFEYFSETQRNKGNFPGRFSGRQFSNSRSEMNVSTLELGDSALYLCASSALTGAGANVLTFGAGSRLTVL.

This chain uses TRBV27 with TRBJ2-7; D is unclear. This CDR3 is 14 amino acids long. Germline V gene data show CDR1 as MNHEY and CDR2 as SMNVEV (reference sequence). Trimming shortened V by 1 base and J by 0 bases, and 7 bases separated the two germline ends. CDR3 loop: CASSLFGHSYEQYF. The CDR3 nucleotides read TGTGCCAGCAGTTTATTTGGGCACTCCTACGAGCAGTACTTC.

The table lists this clonotype with many counts. This rearrangement joins TRBV27 to TRBJ2-1; D might be TRBD1 (6 bases). Germline CDR1 MNHEY, CDR2 SMNVEV (reference sequence). CDR3 length: 14 amino acids. V dropped 2 bases and J dropped 7 bases, with 12 bases sitting between them. The CDR3 here is CASSLTPRGNEQFF. CDR3 bases: TGTGCCAGCAGTTTAACCCCAAGGGGGAATGAGCAGTTCTTC.

This clonotype appeared a few times. One end of the junction varies from germline; a read error may be responsible. The V and J genes are TRBV5-1 and TRBJ1-6; D gene ambiguous. The CDR3 is made up of 14 amino acids. Germline V gene data show CDR1 as SGHRS and CDR2 as YFSETQ. CDR3 in DNA: TGCGCCAGCAGCCGTAAAGCTGGGGATTCACCCCCCCACTTT. This encodes CASSRKAGDSPPHF.

The genes are TRBV18 and TRBJ1-5; D uncertain. Germline V gene lookup returns CDR1 KGHSH and CDR2 LQKENI. The CDR3 totals 13 residues. V dropped 3 bases and J dropped 6 bases, with 9 bases sitting between them. The CDR3 sequence: CASSPRVGQPQHF. The CDR3 nucleotides read TGTGCCAGCTCACCTCGGGTAGGTCAGCCCCAGCATTTT.

The table lists this clonotype with a few counts. The chain recombines TRBV5-1 with TRBJ2-7; no reliable D call. V was shortened by 1 base and J by 0 bases, with 11 bases between the two germline ends. The CDR3 contains 15 residues. Germline lookup yields CDR1 SGHRS and CDR2 YFSETQ. The DNA for the CDR3 is TGCGCCAGCAGCTTGCTTGCAACCAGCTCCTACGAGCAGTACTTC. This codes for CASSLLATSSYEQYF.

This clonotype was counted a few times. The CDR3 reads CASSLIGNEQFF. CDR3 DNA sequence: TGTGCCAGCAGCTTAATAGGGAATGAGCAGTTCTTC. The V gene is TRBV7-9, the J gene TRBJ2-1; D is undetermined. The germline CDR1 and CDR2 sequences are SEHNR and FQNEAQ (reference sequence). Trimming pared 2 bases from V and 7 bases from J, leaving 6 bases between. This CDR3 region has 12 residues.